The 14 T cell receptor beta chains below were found in one sample sequenced in a study of technical replicates of blood from four donors. Only in-frame clones appear in the TCRdb table, and some are missing; sequencing was by immunoSEQ multiplex PCR. This sample carries nearly 80,000 clones, 96% of them seen once, and the ten largest clones take roughly 0.35%. Sequenced material: T cells isolated from PBMCs. These receptors all stem from a human donor in good health.

The J gene is TRBJ2-7, the V gene TRBV5-6; TRBD2 aligns across 10 bases. Trimming took 4 bases from V and 7 from J; bases not matched to a gene: 5. Germline lookup yields CDR1 SGHDT and CDR2 YYEEEE. The CDR3 runs 13 residues. The CDR3 DNA sequence: TGTGCCAGCAGCAAACTAGCGGGAAGTGAGCAGTACTTC. Translated: CASSKLAGSEQYF.

The V and J genes are TRBV11-2 and TRBJ2-5; TRBD1 aligns across 9 bases. This CDR3 has 14 residues. Germline values: CDR1 SGHAT, CDR2 FQNNGV. J lost 2 bases, V lost 9 bases, and 7 bases had no gene match. CDR3 nucleotide sequence: TGTGCCAGTAGAATTGGGACAGGGCAAGAGACCCAGTACTTC. Its protein is CASRIGTGQETQYF.

The DNA of the CDR3 is TGTGCCAGCAGCCCCGGGACAGGGATACTCTACGAGCAGTACTTC. Translating it yields CASSPGTGILYEQYF. V is TRBV13 and J is TRBJ2-7; 9 bases match TRBD1. Germline V CDR1 and CDR2: PRHDT, FYEKMQ (reference sequence). The CDR3 totals 15 residues. The V gene end was trimmed by 5 bases and the J gene end by 3 bases; junction bases not matched to a gene: 8. The whole variable domain, remainder taken from reference TRBV13 and TRBJ2-7, is AAGVIQSPRHLIKEKRETATLKCYPIPRHDTVYWYQQGPGQDPQFLISFYEKMQSDKGSIPDRFSAQQFSDYHSELNMSSLELGDSALYFCASSPGTGILYEQYFGPGTRLTVT.

The chain couples TRBV12-5 to TRBJ2-3; no clear D. The germline V gene has CDR1 LGHNT and CDR2 FRNRAP. V was clipped by 9 bases and J by 0 bases, with 4 bases between them. The CDR3 extends over 11 amino acids. CDR3 region: CASTSTDTQYF. DNA for the CDR3: TGTGCTAGCACAAGCACAGATACGCAGTATTTT.

J is TRBJ2-7 and V is TRBV6-5, with D unresolved. The length of the CDR3 is 12 residues. V was trimmed by 2 bases and J by 3 bases, leaving 5 bases between them. The germline V gene encodes CDR1 MNHEY and CDR2 SVGAGI. The CDR3 bases are TGTGCCAGCAGTTACACGGTCTACGAGCAGTACTTC. Its protein is CASSYTVYEQYF.

J is TRBJ1-3 and V is TRBV18, with D possibly being TRBD1 (5 bases). V gave up 3 bases and J gave up 0 bases, with 12 bases separating them. CDR3 length equals 16 residues. Germline lookup yields CDR1 KGHSH and CDR2 LQKENI. The CDR3 spells CASSPNGGGSGNTIYF. In DNA form, the CDR3 reads TGTGCCAGCTCACCTAACGGGGGAGGCTCTGGAAACACCATATATTTT.

The chain carries TRBV13 and TRBJ2-1; D is unclear. Trimming took 3 bases from V and 6 from J, leaving 9 bases between them. CDR1 PRHDT and CDR2 FYEKMQ come from the germline V gene (reference sequence). The CDR3 runs to 13 residues. The chain's CDR3 is CASSFGPINEQFF. Written as DNA, the CDR3 is TGTGCCAGCAGCTTCGGTCCCATCAATGAGCAGTTCTTC.

V gene TRBV19 combines with J gene TRBJ2-2; perhaps TRBD1 as D (6 bases). The V gene lost 5 bases and the J gene lost 5 bases, with 21 bases spanning the gap. CDR1 is LNHDA, CDR2 SQIVND, per germline (reference sequence). The CDR3 has 17 residues. CDR3 sequence reads: CASSVGGEQGRTGELFF. Here the CDR3 DNA reads TGTGCCAGTAGTGTCGGTGGGGAACAGGGAAGGACCGGGGAGCTGTTTTTT.

The chain couples TRBV28 to TRBJ2-7; 13 bases match TRBD2. In germline, CDR1 is MDHEN, CDR2 SYDVKM. With 6 bases clipped from V and 2 bases from J, the junction kept 4 bases outside the gene matches. The CDR3 runs to 15 residues. The CDR3 reads CASRAGLAGPYEQYF. The CDR3 DNA reads as TGTGCCAGCAGGGCGGGACTAGCGGGACCCTACGAGCAGTACTTC. Based on the CDR3 plus reference TRBV28 and TRBJ2-7, the full variable domain is DVKVTQSSRYLVKRTGEKVFLECVQDMDHENMFWYRQDPGLGLRLIYFSYDVKMKEKGDIPEGYSVSREKKERFSLILESASTNQTSMYLCASRAGLAGPYEQYFGPGTRLTVT.

The J gene is TRBJ2-1, the V gene TRBV7-9; 13 bases line up with TRBD2. In germline, CDR1 is SEHNR, CDR2 FQNEAQ (reference sequence). The CDR3 is 17 residues long. The J segment lost 7 bases and the V segment lost 2 bases, leaving 8 bases of the junction unmatched. In DNA form, the CDR3 reads TGTGCCAGCAGCTTAACGTGGACTAGCGGGAGAAAGAATGAGCAGTTCTTC. It yields the protein CASSLTWTSGRKNEQFF. Looking up the rest from reference TRBV7-9 and TRBJ2-1 gives the full variable domain: DTGVSQNPRHKITKRGQNVTFRCDPISEHNRLYWYRQTLGQGPEFLTYFQNEAQLEKSRLLSDRFSAERPKGSFSTLEIQRTEQGDSAMYLCASSLTWTSGRKNEQFFGPGTRLTVL.

The CDR3 coding sequence is TGTGCCAGCAGCGGACCCCGGGAAGTATACTATGGCTACACCTTC. It encodes CASSGPREVYYGYTF. The J gene is TRBJ1-2, the V gene TRBV5-6; D call uncertain. CDR1 is SGHDT, CDR2 YYEEEE, per germline. V lost 4 bases and J lost 3, with 16 bases in between. This CDR3 has 15 amino acids.

The chain joins TRBV15 to TRBJ1-4; unclear D gene. Germline V gene data show CDR1 as LNHNV and CDR2 as YYDKDF (reference sequence). The CDR3 loop spans 15 amino acids. V dropped 3 bases and J dropped 3 bases, with 11 bases sitting between them. The CDR3, as DNA: TGTGCCACCAGCAGTTATCTCCTAGCTAATGAAAAACTGTTTTTT. It codes for CATSSYLLANEKLFF.

The V call is TRBV6-1, the J call TRBJ1-4; TRBD1 is a possible D gene (6 bases). This CDR3 is 13 amino acids long. Looked up from germline, CDR1 is MNHNS and CDR2 is SASEGT. Trimming took 2 bases from V and 8 from J, leaving 9 bases between them. The CDR3 reads CASSENRVEKLFF. DNA of the CDR3: TGTGCCAGCAGTGAAAACAGGGTGGAAAAACTGTTTTTT.

This rearrangement joins TRBV7-4 to TRBJ1-4; D call uncertain. Germline V gene lookup returns CDR1 SGHVT and CDR2 SQSDAQ. This CDR3 contains 13 residues. Trimming cost V 7 bases and J 8 bases, with 14 bases left between them. CDR3 nucleotides: TGTGCCAGCACCGTGGGAGAGGACGAAAAACTGTTTTTT. Translation: CASTVGEDEKLFF.